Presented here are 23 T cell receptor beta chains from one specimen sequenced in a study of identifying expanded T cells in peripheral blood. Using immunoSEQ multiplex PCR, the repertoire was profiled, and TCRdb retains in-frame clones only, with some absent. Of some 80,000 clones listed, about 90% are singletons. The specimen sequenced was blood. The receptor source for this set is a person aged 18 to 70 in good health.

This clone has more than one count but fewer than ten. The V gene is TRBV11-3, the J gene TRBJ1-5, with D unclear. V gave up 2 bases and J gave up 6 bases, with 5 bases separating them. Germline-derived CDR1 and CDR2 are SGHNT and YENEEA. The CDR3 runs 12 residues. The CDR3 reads CASSLPGQPQHF. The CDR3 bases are TGTGCCAGCAGCTTACCTGGTCAGCCCCAGCATTTT.

The CDR3, as DNA: TGCGCCAGCAGCTTGGACCGACGACTAGCGGGAGCCACAGATACGCAGTATTTT. This encodes CASSLDRRLAGATDTQYF. The V call is TRBV5-1, the J call TRBJ2-3; 12 bases agree with TRBD2. Germline CDR1 is SGHRS and CDR2 is YFSETQ. The length of the CDR3 is 18 residues. V shed 0 bases and J 2 bases; nucleotides not matched to a gene: 7.

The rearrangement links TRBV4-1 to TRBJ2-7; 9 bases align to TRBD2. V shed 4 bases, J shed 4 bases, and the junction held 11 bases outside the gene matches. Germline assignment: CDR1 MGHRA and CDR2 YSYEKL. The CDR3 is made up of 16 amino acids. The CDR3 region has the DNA TGCGCCAGCAGCCTTGGGACTAGCCGTCATTTATACGAGCAGTACTTC. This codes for CASSLGTSRHLYEQYF.

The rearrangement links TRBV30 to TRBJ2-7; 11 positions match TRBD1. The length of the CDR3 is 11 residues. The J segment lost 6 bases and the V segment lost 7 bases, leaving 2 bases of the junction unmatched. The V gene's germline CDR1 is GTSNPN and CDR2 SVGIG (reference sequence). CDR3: CALGQGGEQYF. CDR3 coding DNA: TGTGCCTTGGGACAGGGGGGCGAGCAGTACTTC.

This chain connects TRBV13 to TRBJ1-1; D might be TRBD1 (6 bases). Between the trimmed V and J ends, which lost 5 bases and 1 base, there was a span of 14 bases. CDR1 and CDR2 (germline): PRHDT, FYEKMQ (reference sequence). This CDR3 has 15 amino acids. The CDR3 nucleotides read TGTGCCAGCAGCAGAGGCCGGGACAAGAACACTGAAGCTTTCTTT. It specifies CASSRGRDKNTEAFF.

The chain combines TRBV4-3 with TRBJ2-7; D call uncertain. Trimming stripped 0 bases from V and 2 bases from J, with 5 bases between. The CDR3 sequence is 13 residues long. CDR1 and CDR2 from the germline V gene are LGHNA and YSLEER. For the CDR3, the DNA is TGCGCCAGCAGCCAAGACGAGGCCTACGAGCAGTACTTC. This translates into CASSQDEAYEQYF.

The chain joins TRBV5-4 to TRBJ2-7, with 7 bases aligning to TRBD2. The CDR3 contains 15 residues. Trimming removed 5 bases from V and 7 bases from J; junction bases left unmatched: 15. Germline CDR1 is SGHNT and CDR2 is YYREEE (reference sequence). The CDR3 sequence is CASRPAGTTPGEQYF. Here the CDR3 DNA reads TGTGCCAGCAGACCTGCCGGGACTACCCCAGGAGAGCAGTACTTC. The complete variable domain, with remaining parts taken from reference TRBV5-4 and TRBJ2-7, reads ETGVTQSPTHLIKTRGQQVTLRCSSQSGHNTVSWYQQALGQGPQFIFQYYREEENGRGNFPPRFSGLQFPNYSSELNVNALELDDSALYLCASRPAGTTPGEQYFGPGTRLTVT.

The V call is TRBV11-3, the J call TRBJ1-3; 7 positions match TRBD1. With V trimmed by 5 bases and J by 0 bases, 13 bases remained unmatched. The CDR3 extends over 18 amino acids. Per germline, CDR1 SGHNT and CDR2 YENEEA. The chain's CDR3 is CASSPTGGQASSGNTIYF. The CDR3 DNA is TGTGCCAGCAGCCCCACGGGCGGACAGGCCAGCTCTGGAAACACCATATATTTT.

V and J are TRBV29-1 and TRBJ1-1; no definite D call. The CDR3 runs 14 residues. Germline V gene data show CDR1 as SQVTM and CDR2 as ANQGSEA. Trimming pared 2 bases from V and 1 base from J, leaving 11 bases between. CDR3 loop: CSVELTDKNTEAFF. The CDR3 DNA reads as TGCAGCGTTGAACTAACAGACAAGAACACTGAAGCTTTCTTT.

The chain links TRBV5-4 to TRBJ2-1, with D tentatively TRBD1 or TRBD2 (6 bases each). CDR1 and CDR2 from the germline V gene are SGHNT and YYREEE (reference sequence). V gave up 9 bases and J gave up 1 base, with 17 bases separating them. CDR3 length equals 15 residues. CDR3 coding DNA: TGTGCCACCAAGACAGGCGGGGATTCCTACAATGAGCAGTTCTTC. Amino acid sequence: CATKTGGDSYNEQFF.

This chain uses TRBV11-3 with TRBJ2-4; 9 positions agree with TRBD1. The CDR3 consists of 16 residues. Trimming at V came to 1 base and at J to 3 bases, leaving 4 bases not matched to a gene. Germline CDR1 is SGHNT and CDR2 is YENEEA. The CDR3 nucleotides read TGTGCCAGCAGCTTAGGTGGACAGGGGAGCAAAAACATTCAGTACTTC. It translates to CASSLGGQGSKNIQYF.

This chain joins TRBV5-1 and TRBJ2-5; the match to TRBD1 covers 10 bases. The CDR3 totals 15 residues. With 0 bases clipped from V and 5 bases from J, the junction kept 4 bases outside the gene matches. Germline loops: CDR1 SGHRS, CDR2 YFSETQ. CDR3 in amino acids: CASSLGQGARETQYF. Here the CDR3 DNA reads TGCGCCAGCAGCTTGGGACAGGGGGCGCGGGAGACCCAGTACTTC.

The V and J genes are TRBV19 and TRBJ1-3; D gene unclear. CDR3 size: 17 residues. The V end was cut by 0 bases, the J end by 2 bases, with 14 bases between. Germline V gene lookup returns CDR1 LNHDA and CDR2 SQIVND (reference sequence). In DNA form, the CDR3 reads TGTGCCAGTAGTATAGATTCACAGCTGGGCACTGGAAACACCATATATTTT. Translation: CASSIDSQLGTGNTIYF.

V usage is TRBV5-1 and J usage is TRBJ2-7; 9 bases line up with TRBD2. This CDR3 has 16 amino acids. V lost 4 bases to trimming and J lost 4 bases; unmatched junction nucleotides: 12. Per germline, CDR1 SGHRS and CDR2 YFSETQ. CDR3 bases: TGCGCCAGCAGCCACCTGGCGGGAGGGGTTTCATACGAGCAGTACTTC. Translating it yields CASSHLAGGVSYEQYF.

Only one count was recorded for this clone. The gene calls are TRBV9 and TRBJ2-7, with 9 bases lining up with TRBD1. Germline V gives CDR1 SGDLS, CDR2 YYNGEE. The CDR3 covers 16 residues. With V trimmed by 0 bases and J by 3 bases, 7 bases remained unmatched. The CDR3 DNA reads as TGTGCCAGCAGCGTAGGGCTTTCGACAGGGGGCTACGAGCAGTACTTC. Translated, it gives CASSVGLSTGGYEQYF.

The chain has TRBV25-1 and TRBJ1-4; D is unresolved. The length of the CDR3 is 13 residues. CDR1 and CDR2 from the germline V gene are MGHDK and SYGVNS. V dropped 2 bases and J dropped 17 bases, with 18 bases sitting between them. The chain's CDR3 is CASSEGNLAIKFF. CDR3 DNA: TGTGCCAGCAGTGAAGGAAACCTCGCAATCAAATTTTTT.

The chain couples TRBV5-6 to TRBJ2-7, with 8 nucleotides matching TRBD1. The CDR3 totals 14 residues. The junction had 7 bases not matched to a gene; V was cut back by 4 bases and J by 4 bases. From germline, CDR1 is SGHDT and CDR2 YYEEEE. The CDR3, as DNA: TGTGCCAGCAGCCAAATGGGACAGGAATACGAGCAGTACTTC. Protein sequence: CASSQMGQEYEQYF.

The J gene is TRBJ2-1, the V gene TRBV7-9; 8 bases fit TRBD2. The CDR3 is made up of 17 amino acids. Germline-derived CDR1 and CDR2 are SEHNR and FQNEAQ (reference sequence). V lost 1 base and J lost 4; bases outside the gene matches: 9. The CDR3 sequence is CASSLDGVIAGYNEQFF. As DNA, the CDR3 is TGTGCCAGCAGCTTAGATGGGGTGATAGCGGGGTACAATGAGCAGTTCTTC.

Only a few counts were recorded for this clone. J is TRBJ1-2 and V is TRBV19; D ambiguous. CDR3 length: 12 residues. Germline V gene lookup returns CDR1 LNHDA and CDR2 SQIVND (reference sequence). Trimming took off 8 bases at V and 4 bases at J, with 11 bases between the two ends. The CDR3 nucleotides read TGTGCCAGTTGGGAGGCGGGCTATGGCTACACCTTC. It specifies CASWEAGYGYTF. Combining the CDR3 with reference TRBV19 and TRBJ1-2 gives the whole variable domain DGGITQSPKYLFRKEGQNVTLSCEQNLNHDAMYWYRQDPGQGLRLIYYSQIVNDFQKGDIAEGYSVSREKKESFPLTVTSAQKNPTAFYLCASWEAGYGYTFGSGTRLTVV.

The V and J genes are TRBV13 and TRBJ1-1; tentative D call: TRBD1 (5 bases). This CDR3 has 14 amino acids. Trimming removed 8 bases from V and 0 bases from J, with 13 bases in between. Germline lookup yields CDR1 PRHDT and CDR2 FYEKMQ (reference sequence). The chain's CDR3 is CASFRGVMNTEAFF. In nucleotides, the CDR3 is TGTGCCAGCTTCCGAGGGGTCATGAACACTGAAGCTTTCTTT.

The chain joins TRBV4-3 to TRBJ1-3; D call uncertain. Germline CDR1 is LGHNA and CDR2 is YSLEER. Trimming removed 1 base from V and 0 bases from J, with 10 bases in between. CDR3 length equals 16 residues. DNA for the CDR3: TGCGCCAGCAGCCAAGGGCTTTCGCTCTCTGGAAACACCATATATTTT. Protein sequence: CASSQGLSLSGNTIYF.

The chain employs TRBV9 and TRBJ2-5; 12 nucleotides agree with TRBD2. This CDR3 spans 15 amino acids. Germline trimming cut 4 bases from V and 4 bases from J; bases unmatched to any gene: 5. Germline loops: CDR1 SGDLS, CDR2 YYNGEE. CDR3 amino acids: CASSSGLAGRETQYF. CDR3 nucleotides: TGTGCCAGCAGCTCCGGACTAGCGGGGAGAGAGACCCAGTACTTC.

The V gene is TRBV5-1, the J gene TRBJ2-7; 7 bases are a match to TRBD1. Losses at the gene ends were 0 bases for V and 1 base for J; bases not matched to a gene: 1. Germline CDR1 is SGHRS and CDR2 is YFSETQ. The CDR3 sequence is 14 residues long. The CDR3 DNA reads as TGCGCCAGCAGCTTGGGGGGACAGTCCTACGAGCAGTACTTC. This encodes CASSLGGQSYEQYF.